This passage covers 26 T cell receptor beta chains from one sample sequenced in a study of beta chain features in type 1 diabetes (dated by TCRdb to the late 2010s). The library was prepared using the immunoSEQ multiplex PCR assay. The entire isolated RNA was reverse transcribed using the High Capacity cDNA Reverse Transcription Kit, and thus expressed TCRB transcripts were sequenced. Entries here come from immuneACCESS through TCRdb and include only in-frame sequences with V and J called. Some clones fail to appear in such tables; in the studies checked, an unresolved V gene covers under half of the shortfall, and the cause of the remainder is unknown. Within this sample are under 400,000 clones, with about 20% of them counted one time only. The ten largest clones take up 0.044% of the sample. The sequencing input was naive CD4+ T cells from blood. What the cell subset or site label conveys for this sample: true naive CD4+ T cells. Receptor source: a young woman in good health.

The chain carries TRBV20-1 and TRBJ2-5; no clear D. The CDR3 spans 11 residues. Trimming cost V 1 base and J 5 bases, with 5 bases left between them. The V gene's germline CDR1 is DFQATT and CDR2 SNEGSKA (reference sequence). CDR3 residues: CSARALETQYF. In nucleotides, the CDR3 is TGCAGTGCTAGAGCTTTGGAGACCCAGTACTTC.

The chain uses TRBV30 and TRBJ2-3, with a possible D match to TRBD1 (6 bases). V dropped 2 bases and J dropped 2 bases, with 11 bases sitting between them. The CDR3 totals 14 residues. The germline CDR1 and CDR2 sequences are GTSNPN and SVGIG (reference sequence). CDR3 protein: CAWSRTVNTDTQYF. The CDR3 coding sequence is TGTGCCTGGAGTAGGACAGTTAACACAGATACGCAGTATTTT.

This clone has a handful of counts. The chain links TRBV4-1 to TRBJ2-3; TRBD2 agrees at 8 bases. This CDR3 contains 16 residues. The V gene's germline CDR1 is MGHRA and CDR2 YSYEKL. With V trimmed by 4 bases and J by 5 bases, 11 bases remained unmatched. The CDR3 here is CASSPTEAGGRDTQYF. The CDR3, as DNA: TGCGCCAGCAGCCCTACAGAGGCGGGAGGACGAGATACGCAGTATTTT.

The chain joins TRBV30 to TRBJ1-1; D might be TRBD1 (6 bases). Germline assignment: CDR1 GTSNPN and CDR2 SVGIG (reference sequence). Trimming shortened V by 0 bases and J by 12 bases, and 14 bases separated the two germline ends. The CDR3 has 12 amino acids. CDR3 region: CAWSVPGQSSFF. In DNA, the CDR3 is TGTGCCTGGAGTGTGCCGGGACAATCGTCTTTCTTT.

The rearrangement links TRBV5-1 to TRBJ2-1; 9 bases align to TRBD2. This CDR3 has 15 amino acids. Germline V gene data show CDR1 as SGHRS and CDR2 as YFSETQ. J lost 6 bases, V lost 4 bases, and 8 bases had no gene match. In nucleotides, the CDR3 is TGCGCCAGCAGCCAACCGGGACTAGCCGGCAATGAGCAGTTCTTC. Translation: CASSQPGLAGNEQFF.

The rearrangement links TRBV4-2 to TRBJ1-1, with D uncertain. Germline CDR1 reads LGHNA; CDR2 reads YNFKEQ. This CDR3 has 13 amino acids. V lost 1 base and J lost 6, with 9 bases in between. Here the CDR3 DNA reads TGTGCCAGCAGCCAAGTTCAGGTAGCTGAAGCTTTCTTT. Protein sequence: CASSQVQVAEAFF.

This sequence joins TRBV11-3 and TRBJ2-1, with D perhaps matching TRBD1 (6 bases). The germline V and J ends were trimmed by 1 base and 5 bases, with 9 bases remaining between them. There are 14 residues in the CDR3. Germline lookup yields CDR1 SGHNT and CDR2 YENEEA. Written as DNA, the CDR3 is TGTGCCAGCAGCTTAGCCAGGGACAACAATGAGCAGTTCTTC. Translating it yields CASSLARDNNEQFF. Complete variable domain (other parts from reference TRBV11-3 and TRBJ2-1): EAGVVQSPRYKIIEKKQPVAFWCNPISGHNTLYWYLQNLGQGPELLIRYENEEAVDDSQLPKDRFSAERLKGVDSTLKIQPAELGDSAVYLCASSLARDNNEQFFGPGTRLTVL.

For the CDR3, the DNA is TGTGCCAGCTCACGTGGACTCACCGGTAGTGGCAATGAGCAGTTCTTC. This gives the protein CASSRGLTGSGNEQFF. This rearrangement joins TRBV18 to TRBJ2-1, with D possibly matching TRBD2 (5 bases). The CDR3 covers 16 residues. Germline V gene data show CDR1 as KGHSH and CDR2 as LQKENI. The germline V and J ends were trimmed by 4 bases and 6 bases, with 19 bases remaining between them.

This clone was observed a handful of times. The chain links TRBV18 to TRBJ2-6; D perhaps matches TRBD2 (5 bases). In germline, CDR1 is KGHSH, CDR2 LQKENI. V was shortened by 4 bases and J by 2 bases, with 12 bases between the two germline ends. The CDR3 length is 16 residues. CDR3 DNA sequence: TGTGCCAGCTCACTGCGGTGGGGAGCTGGGGCCAACGTCCTGACTTTC. This gives the protein CASSLRWGAGANVLTF.

The CDR3 sequence is CASSPGLYEQYF. The CDR3, as DNA: TGTGCCAGCAGCCCGGGACTTTATGAGCAGTACTTC. This chain links TRBV7-4 with TRBJ2-7, with a weak D call TRBD2 (6 bases). Trimming removed 5 bases from V and 7 bases from J, with 12 bases in between. This CDR3 comprises 12 residues. CDR1 and CDR2 (germline): SGHVT, SQSDAQ.

The V gene is TRBV5-1, the J gene TRBJ2-5; a weak D match, TRBD1 (6 bases). Per germline, CDR1 SGHRS and CDR2 YFSETQ. The V and J ends lost 0 bases and 4 bases respectively, with 10 bases between them. There are 14 residues in the CDR3. The CDR3 DNA follows: TGCGCCAGCAGCTTGGAGGGCAGGGGAGAGACCCAGTACTTC. It codes for CASSLEGRGETQYF.

This chain uses TRBV20-1 with TRBJ1-2; D is undetermined. CDR1 and CDR2 from the germline V gene are DFQATT and SNEGSKA (reference sequence). Trimming shortened V by 6 bases and J by 3 bases, and 8 bases separated the two germline ends. This CDR3 contains 11 residues. The CDR3 spells CSANQDYGYTF. The CDR3 DNA follows: TGCAGTGCGAATCAGGACTATGGCTACACCTTC.

The chain is built from TRBV18 and TRBJ1-6, with D perhaps TRBD1 (5 bases). V lost 3 bases and J 8 bases, leaving 14 bases between the germline ends. The CDR3 is 15 residues long. Germline V CDR1 and CDR2: KGHSH, LQKENI. CDR3 loop: CASSPGLLRDSPLHF. The CDR3 DNA follows: TGTGCCAGCTCACCGGGACTTCTTCGGGATTCACCCCTCCACTTT.

The V gene is TRBV6-5, the J gene TRBJ2-7; TRBD2 agrees at 7 bases. This CDR3 comprises 14 residues. V lost 6 bases, J lost 3 bases, and 8 bases stayed unmatched. The germline gives CDR1 MNHEY, CDR2 SVGAGI. The CDR3 coding sequence is TGTGCCAGCAGGCGAGGGACTACCGACTACGAGCAGTACTTC. This sequence encodes CASRRGTTDYEQYF.

In its sample, this clone was seen a few times. The chain employs TRBV10-3 and TRBJ1-4, with D hard to call. The germline gives CDR1 ENHRY, CDR2 SYGVKD. This CDR3 has 14 amino acids. V was shortened by 5 bases and J by 8 bases, with 15 bases between the two germline ends. Here the CDR3 DNA reads TGTGCCATCAGTTCCCAAGAGTCGGTGGAAAAACTGTTTTTT. Translation: CAISSQESVEKLFF.

This chain uses TRBV5-1 with TRBJ2-7; maybe TRBD2 (5 bases). This CDR3 has 12 residues. Trimming removed 2 bases from V and 6 bases from J, with 9 bases in between. CDR1 is SGHRS, CDR2 YFSETQ, per germline. In DNA form, the CDR3 reads TGCGCCAGCAGCTTAACTAGTTCCGAGCAGTACTTC. Its protein is CASSLTSSEQYF.

The chain recombines TRBV11-2 with TRBJ2-5; 9 bases are shared with TRBD2. The junction had 8 bases not matched to a gene; V was cut back by 5 bases and J by 1 base. The CDR3 sequence is 16 residues long. The germline gives CDR1 SGHAT, CDR2 FQNNGV. CDR3 sequence reads: CASSERLAVFQETQYF. The DNA of the CDR3 is TGTGCCAGCAGCGAACGACTAGCGGTCTTCCAAGAGACCCAGTACTTC.

The chain carries TRBV5-1 and TRBJ2-7; TRBD2 is a possible D gene (5 bases). CDR3 length: 14 amino acids. V dropped 4 bases and J dropped 0 bases, with 11 bases sitting between them. Germline V gene data show CDR1 as SGHRS and CDR2 as YFSETQ. CDR3 bases: TGCGCCAGCAGCCTTGGACGGGGCTCCTACGAGCAGTACTTC. Translation: CASSLGRGSYEQYF.

This clone turned up a few times. This rearrangement joins TRBV27 to TRBJ2-2, with 14 bases fitting TRBD2. Germline assignment: CDR1 MNHEY and CDR2 SMNVEV (reference sequence). V dropped 8 bases and J dropped 5; count of bases not matched to a gene: 7. This CDR3 has 16 amino acids. DNA of the CDR3: TGTGCCAGCGCCGGGACTAGCGGGAGAGGAACCGGGGAGCTGTTTTTT. This codes for CASAGTSGRGTGELFF.

This clone was seen a handful of times. The rearrangement links TRBV2 to TRBJ1-1; D ambiguous. The CDR3 extends over 14 amino acids. Germline-derived CDR1 and CDR2 are SNHLY and FYNNEI. The V end was cut by 7 bases, the J end by 0 bases, with 12 bases between. CDR3 region: CASKAASMNTEAFF. The CDR3 DNA follows: TGTGCCAGCAAGGCGGCATCGATGAACACTGAAGCTTTCTTT.

The gene calls are TRBV18 and TRBJ1-2; the D gene is possibly TRBD1 (5 bases). Between the trimmed V and J ends, which lost 3 bases and 2 bases, there was a span of 16 bases. In germline, CDR1 is KGHSH, CDR2 LQKENI. The CDR3 sequence is 16 residues long. DNA of the CDR3: TGTGCCAGCTCACCCCGGGAGGGGCTGGGGAACTATGGCTACACCTTC. It encodes CASSPREGLGNYGYTF.

As concerns this clone: The sample contains more than one DNA sequence encoding this CDR3. The rearrangement uses TRBV9 and TRBJ2-1; D remains unclear. The CDR3 is made up of 14 amino acids. Germline V CDR1 and CDR2: SGDLS, YYNGEE. Trimming stripped 2 bases from V and 0 bases from J, with 6 bases between. The CDR3 here is CASSVLSSYNEQFF. CDR3 bases: TGTGCCAGCAGCGTGCTTAGCTCCTACAATGAGCAGTTCTTC.

In regard to this clone: Different DNA sequences within this sample yield the same CDR3. The chain links TRBV25-1 to TRBJ2-5; 10 nucleotides line up with TRBD2. The CDR3 contains 13 residues. The ends lost 6 bases at V and 5 bases at J; junction bases unmatched: 3. Germline assignment: CDR1 MGHDK and CDR2 SYGVNS. The DNA for the CDR3 is TGTGCCAGCAGCCTAGCGGGAGCTGAGACCCAGTACTTC. Translated, it gives CASSLAGAETQYF.

V and J are TRBV30 and TRBJ1-5, with TRBD1 as a possible D gene (5 bases). Per germline, CDR1 GTSNPN and CDR2 SVGIG (reference sequence). This CDR3 comprises 15 residues. The germline V and J ends were trimmed by 0 bases and 5 bases, with 14 bases remaining between them. The CDR3 DNA reads TGTGCCTGGAGTGTACGTGGGAGGGGAGATCAGCCCCAGCATTTT. This gives the protein CAWSVRGRGDQPQHF.

The CDR3: CASSQPFRQGGGSPLHF. The CDR3 DNA reads as TGCGCCAGCAGCCAACCCTTTCGACAGGGTGGGGGCTCACCCCTCCACTTT. This chain links TRBV4-1 with TRBJ1-6, with 7 bases lining up with TRBD1. This CDR3 is 17 amino acids long. In germline, CDR1 is MGHRA, CDR2 YSYEKL. The V gene end was trimmed by 2 bases and the J gene end by 10 bases; junction bases not matched to a gene: 14.

In this sample, this clone turned up a few times. The V call is TRBV30, the J call TRBJ2-3, with D perhaps TRBD2 (6 bases). V lost 4 bases and J 4 bases, leaving 9 bases between the germline ends. The V gene's germline CDR1 is GTSNPN and CDR2 SVGIG (reference sequence). This CDR3 has 12 amino acids. In DNA, the CDR3 is TGTGCCTGGAAGAGGGAGGCAGATACGCAGTATTTT. Translation: CAWKREADTQYF.